This T cell receptor beta chain comes out of a study of cytomegalovirus exposure and HLA in healthy donors. V lost 4 bases, J lost 2 bases, and 5 bases stayed unmatched. CDR3 length: 15 amino acids. Germline V lookup: CDR1 SGHRS, CDR2 YFSETQ. This PCR relied on a set of 60 Vbeta primers and 13 Jbeta primers. Profiling relied on immunoSEQ multiplex PCR, and the TCRdb table lists in-frame clones only, not all of them. The sample holds roughly 100,000 clones, approximately 85% seen once. Donors likely had unrecorded immune exposures despite being nominally healthy when sampled. The chain is built from TRBV5-1 and TRBJ1-3, with 8 bases identical to TRBD1. Sequenced sample: PBMCs. This clonotype was sampled from a man in his thirties or forties in good health and CMV-seronegative. The CDR3 DNA sequence: TGCGCCAGCAGCGAACAGGGGGGAACTGGAAACACCATATATTTT. Translation gives CASSEQGGTGNTIYF.